These T cell receptor beta chains were read from a single sample in a study of T cells in Graves' hyperthyroidism and ophthalmopathy. MiXCR, applied by TCRdb to the multiplex PCR reads, yields one record per CDR3 protein. This sample has almost 600,000 distinct CDR3 sequences; roughly 46% occur once, and the top ten carry roughly 7.7%. Sequencing was carried out using peripheral blood or thyroid tissue (not recorded which). These receptors were taken from a woman under 30 with Graves' hyperthyroidism. Both conserved end residues are part of each CDR3. The order of the fields is clone size, V gene, D gene, CDR3 protein. A D gene is named only where the DNA matches it firmly. Some rows mark clone size as missing; the rest say once, few, many or name a class of expanded clone.

. | TRBV7-2 | . | CASSLAPSSEQYF
. | TRBV7-9 | . | CASSDAGANVLTF
. | TRBV7-6 | TRBD2 | CASSLTGSGITDTQYF
once | TRBV10-3 | . | CAISGQNYGYTF
. | TRBV2 | . | CASSEFIGSYNSYGYTF
. | TRBV20-1 | . | CSARVYRDNQPQQYF
. | TRBV24-1 | . | CATSETGVYGYTF
. | TRBV7-8 | TRBD2 | CAGSPRTSGNEQYF
. | TRBV13 | . | CASSPSTDYGYTF
. | TRBV29-1 | TRBD2 | CSVLGGLAGGPYEQYF
. | TRBV7-2 | TRBD1 | CASSDRVTGEQYF
many | TRBV6-5 | . | CASREGGLETQYF
. | TRBV7-9 | . | CASSYSGTFYGYTF
many | TRBV4-2 | . | CASSQDRDYGYTF
once | TRBV20-1 | TRBD2 | CSAEGLAGHNEQFF
. | TRBV9 | TRBD1 | CASSVEGQGYLGYTF
. | TRBV7-2 | . | CASSLRASSTDTQYF
many | TRBV7-2 | TRBD1 | CASSSGQGVGNTEAFF
many | TRBV2 | . | CASTISNQPQHF
. | TRBV6-1 | TRBD1 | CASSEGTGGGNTIYF
. | TRBV29-1 | . | CSPLGGDYGYTF
. | TRBV25-1 | . | CASSASNLARNQPQHF
. | TRBV20-1 | . | CSAGQLRDTQYF
. | TRBV10-3 | . | CAISESRVSPLHF
. | TRBV11-2 | . | CASSHVGTYEQYF
many | TRBV29-1 | . | CSVEDRKRGETQYF
. | TRBV25-1 | TRBD2 | CASSEGASGGTGRTYEQYF
. | TRBV12-3/TRBV12-4 | . | CASTDTDTQYF
many | TRBV24-1 | TRBD2 | CATSGTGLATGETQYF
. | TRBV7-9 | . | CASSLTVPNSGANVLTF
. | TRBV7-8 | TRBD2 | CASSIRDYTDTQYF
many | TRBV12-3/TRBV12-4 | TRBD2 | CASSAGTSGSPYEQYF
many | TRBV7-2 | TRBD1 | CASSLGQGYQYF
many | TRBV12-3/TRBV12-4 | . | CASGPRHQPQHF
many | TRBV20-1 | . | CSARDSTGTSYEQYF
few | TRBV20-1 | TRBD2 | CSASRAGPSNEQFF
. | TRBV29-1 | . | CSVPRDTYGYTF
once | TRBV20-1 | . | CSALEGGRTVSPLHF
. | TRBV20-1 | . | CSARTTSGRGVSAFF
. | TRBV5-1 | . | CASSYARGTDTQYF
. | TRBV2 | TRBD2 | CASSDPPGVAGQETQYF
. | TRBV29-1 | . | CSVEGHGRETQYF
. | TRBV3-1 | . | CASGSTTTNEKLFF
. | TRBV3-1 | . | CASSQTTGWGYGYTF
. | TRBV19 | TRBD2 | CASTLAGLETQYF
. | TRBV20-1 | . | CRDLGRYGYTF
many | TRBV27 | TRBD2 | CASTPGGGEQYF
many | TRBV7-9 | . | CASSSAGQYYGYTF
many | TRBV2 | . | CASSVSGGYGYTF
. | TRBV7-7 | . | CASSLRTGRFGDTQYF
many | TRBV19 | . | CASSQTIGPAATNEKLFF
once | TRBV29-1 | . | CSVEGTTGPNTEAFF
. | TRBV7-2 | . | CASSVGGEMITDTQYF
many | TRBV20-1 | . | CSATETGTYEQYF
. | TRBV10-3 | TRBD1 | CAISGTGVGENTEAFF
. | TRBV2 | . | CASSERGRPQHF
. | TRBV5-1 | . | CASSLGGHTYEQYF